A single sample gave rise to the 15 T cell receptor beta chains below, sequenced in a study of cytomegalovirus exposure and HLA in healthy donors (dated 2017 in TCRdb). The protocol used for the library was the immunoSEQ multiplex PCR assay. The multiplex PCR relied on a mix of 60 forward primers for TCR Vbeta segments and 13 reverse primers for TCR Jbeta segments. TCRdb retrieved this table from immuneACCESS and kept in-frame rearrangements only. Not all clones are present; in checked studies, unresolved V genes account for under half, and no reason is known for the remainder. This sample has under 150,000 clones in its table, and over 70% of those were observed once. The ten largest clones take up around 1.5% of the sample. The specimen was PBMCs. These receptors all come from a woman in her thirties or forties in good health and CMV-seronegative.

The chain carries TRBV7-8 and TRBJ2-3; D ambiguous. CDR1 and CDR2 from the germline V gene are SGHVS and FQNEAQ. V was pared by 1 base and J by 0 bases, with 14 bases between. The CDR3 totals 17 residues. Here the CDR3 DNA reads TGTGCCAGCAGCTTAGGTCTAAGCTATACTAGCACAGATACGCAGTATTTT. Its translation is CASSLGLSYTSTDTQYF.

This chain links TRBV15 with TRBJ1-4; 9 bases agree with TRBD1. Trimming cost V 0 bases and J 5 bases; bases outside gene matches: 4. The CDR3 is 16 residues long. From germline, CDR1 is LNHNV and CDR2 YYDKDF (reference sequence). The CDR3 here is CATSRDPGTGNEKLFF. The CDR3 region has the DNA TGTGCCACCAGCAGAGATCCCGGGACAGGGAATGAAAAACTGTTTTTT. Supplemented by reference TRBV15 and TRBJ1-4, the full variable domain reads DAMVIQNPRYQVTQFGKPVTLSCSQTLNHNVMYWYQQKSSQAPKLLFHYYDKDFNNEADTPDNFQSRRPNTSFCFLDIRSPGLGDTAMYLCATSRDPGTGNEKLFFGSGTQLSVL.

The chain uses TRBV20-1 and TRBJ1-1; no definite D call. Deletions cut 5 bases from V and 0 bases from J, with 4 bases between. The CDR3 runs to 11 residues. CDR1 and CDR2 (germline): DFQATT, SNEGSKA (reference sequence). CDR3 amino acids: CSAALNTEAFF. The DNA for the CDR3 is TGCAGTGCTGCGTTGAACACTGAAGCTTTCTTT.

CDR3 nucleotides: TGTGCCACCAGCAGCCACTTAGCTAGCCCTCAAGAGACCCAGTACTTC. It encodes CATSSHLASPQETQYF. The J gene is TRBJ2-5, the V gene TRBV15; tentatively, D is TRBD2 (5 bases). Germline-derived CDR1 and CDR2 are LNHNV and YYDKDF (reference sequence). With 3 bases removed from V and 2 bases from J, the gap between germline ends came to 16 bases. The CDR3 contains 16 residues.

In this sample, this clone turned up a few times. V and J are TRBV30 and TRBJ1-2; the D gene is possibly TRBD1 (5 bases). V was trimmed by 2 bases and J by 7 bases, leaving 17 bases between them. This CDR3 is 14 amino acids long. The germline V gene encodes CDR1 GTSNPN and CDR2 SVGIG (reference sequence). The CDR3 sequence is CAWSMGGEIGGYTF. CDR3 DNA sequence: TGTGCCTGGAGTATGGGGGGGGAAATTGGTGGCTACACCTTC.

CDR3 in DNA: TGCGCCAGCAGCTCATCGGACAGGAACACTGAAGCTTTCTTT. Protein sequence: CASSSSDRNTEAFF. The chain links TRBV5-1 to TRBJ1-1, with D maybe TRBD1 (6 bases). The CDR3 has 14 residues. Germline V lookup: CDR1 SGHRS, CDR2 YFSETQ. V gave up 3 bases and J gave up 1 base, with 10 bases separating them.

V gene TRBV7-9 combines with J gene TRBJ1-1; possibly TRBD1 for D (6 bases). V was clipped by 4 bases and J by 2 bases, with 11 bases between them. CDR3 length: 14 amino acids. The germline CDR1 and CDR2 sequences are SEHNR and FQNEAQ (reference sequence). CDR3 bases: TGTGCCAGCAGCTCTGTAGGGGGTAACACTGAAGCTTTCTTT. Protein sequence: CASSSVGGNTEAFF. Full variable domain (remainder filled in from reference TRBV7-9 and TRBJ1-1): DTGVSQNPRHKITKRGQNVTFRCDPISEHNRLYWYRQTLGQGPEFLTYFQNEAQLEKSRLLSDRFSAERPKGSFSTLEIQRTEQGDSAMYLCASSSVGGNTEAFFGQGTRLTVV.

This sequence joins TRBV5-1 and TRBJ2-5; 10 bases line up with TRBD2. There are 15 residues in the CDR3. CDR1 and CDR2 from the germline V gene are SGHRS and YFSETQ. V was pared by 3 bases and J by 5 bases, with 7 bases of the junction left unmatched. The CDR3 nucleotides read TGCGCCAGCAGCTCAGCGGGGGGGCTTTCCGAGACCCAGTACTTC. As protein: CASSSAGGLSETQYF.

The rearrangement links TRBV30 to TRBJ1-1; tentatively, D is TRBD1 (5 bases). The ends were cut back, 1 base at V and 1 base at J, with 10 bases in the middle. Germline-derived CDR1 and CDR2 are GTSNPN and SVGIG (reference sequence). The CDR3 length is 14 residues. The CDR3 reads CAWSAGHSNTEAFF. In DNA, the CDR3 is TGTGCCTGGAGTGCTGGACACTCGAACACTGAAGCTTTCTTT. Together with reference TRBV30 and TRBJ1-1, the CDR3 gives the full variable domain: SQTIHQWPATLVQPVGSPLSLECTVEGTSNPNLYWYRQAAGRGLQLLFYSVGIGQISSEVPQNLSASRPQDRQFILSSKKLLLSDSGFYLCAWSAGHSNTEAFFGQGTRLTVV.

The rearrangement uses TRBV25-1 and TRBJ1-1; 8 bases match TRBD1. This CDR3 is built from 13 residues. Germline V gene sequence: CDR1 MGHDK, CDR2 SYGVNS. The trim removed 6 bases at V and 4 bases at J, leaving 4 bases unmatched. This CDR3 is CASSAQGVTEAFF. The CDR3 DNA is TGTGCCAGCAGCGCACAGGGGGTCACTGAAGCTTTCTTT. Combining the CDR3 with reference TRBV25-1 and TRBJ1-1 gives the whole variable domain EADIYQTPRYLVIGTGKKITLECSQTMGHDKMYWYQQDPGMELHLIHYSYGVNSTEKGDLSSESTVSRIRTEHFPLTLESARPSHTSQYLCASSAQGVTEAFFGQGTRLTVV.

This chain links TRBV27 with TRBJ2-7; TRBD2 might be the D (5 bases). The germline V gene encodes CDR1 MNHEY and CDR2 SMNVEV (reference sequence). The CDR3 is 15 amino acids. Trimming took 3 bases from V and 2 from J, leaving 14 bases between them. Here the CDR3 DNA reads TGTGCCAGCAGTTTTTCCGGGGAATTGCCCTACGAGCAGTACTTC. Protein: CASSFSGELPYEQYF.

Comments on this clone: The same CDR3 also results from other DNA sequences found in this sample. The chain is built from TRBV6-5 and TRBJ2-7; TRBD1 matches 7 bases. J lost 4 bases, V lost 6 bases, and 6 bases had no gene match. Germline CDR1 and CDR2: MNHEY and SVGAGI. This CDR3 spans 13 amino acids. CDR3 protein: CASRQGQLYEQYF. In nucleotides, the CDR3 is TGTGCCAGCAGGCAGGGACAGCTATACGAGCAGTACTTC.

The J gene is TRBJ2-7, the V gene TRBV5-1; D perhaps matches TRBD1 (6 bases). V lost 0 bases and J 3 bases, leaving 10 bases between the germline ends. Looked up from germline, CDR1 is SGHRS and CDR2 is YFSETQ. The CDR3 totals 14 residues. The CDR3: CASSLDRASYEQYF. CDR3 sequence (DNA): TGCGCCAGCAGCTTGGACAGGGCCAGCTACGAGCAGTACTTC. The whole variable domain, filled in from reference TRBV5-1 and TRBJ2-7, reads KAGVTQTPRYLIKTRGQQVTLSCSPISGHRSVSWYQQTPGQGLQFLFEYFSETQRNKGNFPGRFSGRQFSNSRSEMNVSTLELGDSALYLCASSLDRASYEQYFGPGTRLTVT.

This chain uses TRBV29-1 with TRBJ1-1; D remains unclear. V dropped 4 bases and J dropped 12 bases, with 12 bases sitting between them. In germline, CDR1 is SQVTM, CDR2 ANQGSEA. The CDR3 extends over 10 amino acids. The CDR3 sequence is CSVVSSGTFF. DNA for the CDR3: TGCAGCGTTGTTTCCTCGGGGACTTTCTTT.

In DNA, the CDR3 is TGCGCCAGCAGCCAAGATGGGGGGGGCGGCTATGGCTACACCTTC. This sequence encodes CASSQDGGGGYGYTF. The V gene is TRBV4-1, the J gene TRBJ1-2; a weak D match, TRBD1 (6 bases). V shed 0 bases and J shed 4 bases, with 12 bases lying between them. Germline assignment: CDR1 MGHRA and CDR2 YSYEKL. The CDR3 runs to 15 residues.